These 32 T cell receptor beta chains came from one sample sequenced in a study of cytomegalovirus exposure and HLA in healthy donors. Amplification used 60 Vbeta primers and 13 Jbeta primers. Clones were read by immunoSEQ multiplex PCR, and TCRdb kept only the in-frame ones, dropping some. The sample lists over 150,000 clones, roughly four fifths occurring once. The material sequenced was PBMCs. The receptors stem from a man aged 45-65 years in good health and CMV-seronegative.

The rearrangement uses TRBV18 and TRBJ1-2, with D hard to call. Germline CDR1 is KGHSH and CDR2 is LQKENI. This CDR3 comprises 13 residues. Trimming took 2 bases from V and 2 from J, leaving 6 bases between them. The CDR3 DNA reads as TGTGCCAGCTCACCATCACACAACTATGGCTACACCTTC. It translates to CASSPSHNYGYTF.

The chain recombines TRBV6-5 with TRBJ2-3, with D perhaps matching TRBD1 (5 bases). The germline V and J ends were trimmed by 7 bases and 2 bases, with 10 bases remaining between them. Germline CDR1 is MNHEY and CDR2 is SVGAGI. The CDR3 contains 13 residues. DNA of the CDR3: TGTGCCAGCACCCGTGGGGCCACAGATACGCAGTATTTT. Translated: CASTRGATDTQYF.

The chain employs TRBV7-2 and TRBJ2-3; TRBD2 matches at 7 bases. The CDR3 totals 16 residues. Trimming at V came to 5 bases and at J to 1 base, leaving 9 bases not matched to a gene. CDR1 is SGHTA, CDR2 FQGNSA, per germline. The DNA for the CDR3 is TGTGCCAGCAGCCCCTCGGGGGGAGGGGGCACAGATACGCAGTATTTT. Amino acid sequence: CASSPSGGGGTDTQYF. Based on the CDR3 plus reference TRBV7-2 and TRBJ2-3, the full variable domain is GAGVSQSPSNKVTEKGKDVELRCDPISGHTALYWYRQSLGQGLEFLIYFQGNSAPDKSGLPSDRFSAERTGGSVSTLTIQRTQQEDSAVYLCASSPSGGGGTDTQYFGPGTRLTVL.

CDR3 nucleotide sequence: TGTGCCAGCAGACCGACAGGCCTAGGGAACACTGAAGCTTTCTTT. Amino acid sequence: CASRPTGLGNTEAFF. J is TRBJ1-1 and V is TRBV28; a weak D match, TRBD1 (6 bases). The CDR3 sequence is 15 residues long. From germline, CDR1 is MDHEN and CDR2 SYDVKM. The V gene lost 6 bases and the J gene lost 1 base, with 15 bases spanning the gap.

The chain employs TRBV6-5 and TRBJ1-2, with 9 bases aligning to TRBD1. This CDR3 comprises 15 residues. Trimming cost V 5 bases and J 7 bases; bases outside gene matches: 11. From germline, CDR1 is MNHEY and CDR2 SVGAGI. The CDR3 coding sequence is TGTGCCAGCAGTATGGACAGGGGTATTCTTTTTGGCTACACCTTC. Translated: CASSMDRGILFGYTF.

V is TRBV7-3 and J is TRBJ2-1; 9 bases are a match to TRBD2. CDR1 is SGHTA, CDR2 FQGTGA, per germline. This CDR3 region has 14 residues. V was clipped by 2 bases and J by 7 bases; unmatched bases: 3. Here the CDR3 reads CASSLGGLANEQFF. CDR3 DNA: TGTGCCAGCAGCTTAGGAGGACTAGCGAATGAGCAGTTCTTC.

This chain uses TRBV28 with TRBJ1-2, with TRBD1 as a possible D gene (5 bases). From germline, CDR1 is MDHEN and CDR2 SYDVKM. The CDR3 contains 12 residues. V was pared by 10 bases and J by 0 bases, with 9 bases between. Here the CDR3 reads CATGFPNYGYTF. The CDR3 coding sequence is TGTGCCACAGGGTTTCCTAACTATGGCTACACCTTC.

This chain connects TRBV4-3 to TRBJ2-2, with TRBD2 matching 7 bases. This CDR3 comprises 17 residues. Germline CDR1 is LGHNA and CDR2 is YSLEER. V trimming: 4 bases; J trimming: 1 base; junction bases outside the gene matches: 9. CDR3 nucleotides: TGCGCCAGCAGCCGCCGATTAGGCGGGGGGAACACCGGGGAGCTGTTTTTT. Protein: CASSRRLGGGNTGELFF.

The V call is TRBV5-8, the J call TRBJ1-5, with TRBD1 as a possible D gene (5 bases). Germline loops: CDR1 SGHTS, CDR2 YDEGEE. V lost 4 bases and J lost 3, with 14 bases in between. The CDR3 has 15 residues. CDR3: CASSPAWGVNQPQHF. In nucleotides, the CDR3 is TGTGCCAGCAGCCCGGCATGGGGGGTCAATCAGCCCCAGCATTTT.

The rearrangement joins TRBV11-3 to TRBJ1-6, with D unclear. Per the germline V gene, CDR1 is SGHNT and CDR2 is YENEEA. The V and J ends lost 0 bases and 6 bases respectively, with 3 bases between them. The CDR3 runs 13 residues. In nucleotides, the CDR3 is TGTGCCAGCAGCTTAGAGGCTAATTCACCCCTCCACTTT. Protein product: CASSLEANSPLHF. Looking up the rest from reference TRBV11-3 and TRBJ1-6 gives the full variable domain: EAGVVQSPRYKIIEKKQPVAFWCNPISGHNTLYWYLQNLGQGPELLIRYENEEAVDDSQLPKDRFSAERLKGVDSTLKIQPAELGDSAVYLCASSLEANSPLHFGNGTRLTVT.

This chain uses TRBV30 with TRBJ2-2; perhaps TRBD2 as D (6 bases). Trimming pared 0 bases from V and 7 bases from J, leaving 12 bases between. The germline gives CDR1 GTSNPN, CDR2 SVGIG (reference sequence). The CDR3 spans 14 residues. The CDR3 bases are TGTGCCTGGAGTGTTCGGACTAATTACGGGGAGCTGTTTTTT. Protein: CAWSVRTNYGELFF.

This rearrangement joins TRBV4-1 to TRBJ1-2; D gene unclear. This CDR3 spans 14 amino acids. CDR1 is MGHRA, CDR2 YSYEKL, per germline. Trimming left V 8 bases short and J 7 bases short, with 20 bases between. CDR3 amino acids: CASQTSAGRFGYTF. CDR3 DNA sequence: TGCGCCAGCCAAACTTCAGCCGGGAGGTTTGGCTACACCTTC.

The rearrangement uses TRBV28 and TRBJ2-7; D is perhaps TRBD2 (7 bases). V gave up 6 bases and J gave up 7 bases, with 13 bases separating them. Germline lookup yields CDR1 MDHEN and CDR2 SYDVKM. The CDR3 has 12 residues. CDR3 amino acids: CASRRGGREQYF. The CDR3, as DNA: TGTGCCAGCAGAAGGGGGGGTAGGGAGCAGTACTTC. The full variable domain, its missing parts supplied by reference TRBV28 and TRBJ2-7, is DVKVTQSSRYLVKRTGEKVFLECVQDMDHENMFWYRQDPGLGLRLIYFSYDVKMKEKGDIPEGYSVSREKKERFSLILESASTNQTSMYLCASRRGGREQYFGPGTRLTVT.

The chain recombines TRBV19 with TRBJ1-5; 8 bases fit TRBD1. There are 16 residues in the CDR3. Germline lookup yields CDR1 LNHDA and CDR2 SQIVND (reference sequence). J lost 1 base, V lost 6 bases, and 8 bases had no gene match. In nucleotides, the CDR3 is TGTGCCAGTAGCAAGGACAGGGTGGAAAGCAATCAGCCCCAGCATTTT. Translating gives CASSKDRVESNQPQHF.

V gene TRBV6-4 combines with J gene TRBJ2-1; TRBD2 matches 8 bases. Germline CDR1 reads MRHNA; CDR2 reads SNTAGT. The CDR3 length is 14 residues. The V segment lost 5 bases and the J segment 5 bases; nucleotides outside the gene matches: 5. Here the CDR3 reads CASSTTSVNNEQFF. In DNA form, the CDR3 reads TGTGCCAGCAGTACGACTAGCGTAAACAATGAGCAGTTCTTC.

This clone has a single count. J is TRBJ2-7 and V is TRBV7-2; no clear D. Per the germline V gene, CDR1 is SGHTA and CDR2 is FQGNSA. The V end was cut by 1 base, the J end by 6 bases, with 10 bases between. The CDR3 spans 13 residues. The DNA of the CDR3 is TGTGCCAGCAGCTTAGTTCTGAATAGCGAGCAGTACTTC. It codes for CASSLVLNSEQYF.

CDR3 sequence: CASSKEKGAGETQYF. The CDR3 DNA reads as TGTGCCAGCAGCAAAGAGAAGGGGGCGGGGGAGACCCAGTACTTC. The chain recombines TRBV21-1 with TRBJ2-5; the table's TRBD1 call for D was not verified on the DNA. TRBV21-1 is classified as a pseudogene. This CDR3 has 15 amino acids.

The V gene is TRBV7-9, the J gene TRBJ1-3; no definite D call. Germline assignment: CDR1 SEHNR and CDR2 FQNEAQ (reference sequence). V lost 5 bases to trimming and J lost 4 bases, with 9 bases between them. This CDR3 contains 13 residues. CDR3 coding DNA: TGTGCCAGCAGCCGTTCTCCCGGAAACACCATATATTTT. Its protein is CASSRSPGNTIYF.

This chain connects TRBV2 to TRBJ1-1, with 7 bases fitting TRBD1. The CDR3 is 11 residues long. The J segment lost 4 bases and the V segment lost 7 bases, leaving 0 bases of the junction unmatched. The germline CDR1 and CDR2 sequences are SNHLY and FYNNEI. In DNA form, the CDR3 reads TGTGCCAGCACAGGGGGCACTGAAGCTTTCTTT. It is translated as CASTGGTEAFF.

The chain is built from TRBV7-2 and TRBJ1-1; D is perhaps TRBD1 (6 bases). This CDR3 has 16 residues. V lost 5 bases to trimming and J lost 4 bases, with 20 bases between them. Looked up from germline, CDR1 is SGHTA and CDR2 is FQGNSA. The CDR3, as DNA: TGTGCCAGCAGCCCGGGGAGTGGACAGAGGGGCACTGAAGCTTTCTTT. Amino acid sequence: CASSPGSGQRGTEAFF.

J is TRBJ2-7 and V is TRBV19, with 10 bases aligning to TRBD1. Germline trimming cut 5 bases from V and 2 bases from J; bases unmatched to any gene: 6. This CDR3 comprises 15 residues. From germline, CDR1 is LNHDA and CDR2 SQIVND (reference sequence). In DNA, the CDR3 is TGTGCCAGTAGTTCCCGACAGGGGGCCACCTACGAGCAGTACTTC. Translating it yields CASSSRQGATYEQYF.

The V and J genes are TRBV6-4 and TRBJ2-1, with D possibly TRBD1 on 6 matching bases. The CDR3 has 13 residues. Germline V gene sequence: CDR1 MRHNA, CDR2 SNTAGT. V gave up 4 bases and J gave up 11 bases, with 15 bases separating them. The CDR3 sequence: CASSVQEGVQQFF. In DNA, the CDR3 is TGTGCCAGCAGTGTACAAGAGGGGGTACAGCAGTTCTTC.

As to this clone: The same CDR3 is also encoded by other DNA sequences in this sample. As DNA, the CDR3 is TGTGCCACCAGCAGAGATCGTCAAGAGACCCAGTACTTC. Residues: CATSRDRQETQYF. J is TRBJ2-5 and V is TRBV15; D unclear. CDR1 and CDR2 (germline): LNHNV, YYDKDF (reference sequence). CDR3 length: 13 amino acids. Trimming shortened V by 0 bases and J by 2 bases, and 4 bases separated the two germline ends.

This clone was seen a single time. This chain connects TRBV5-6 to TRBJ1-1; D is undetermined. Germline-derived CDR1 and CDR2 are SGHDT and YYEEEE. The CDR3 sequence is 12 residues long. V was shortened by 1 base and J by 10 bases, with 11 bases between the two germline ends. CDR3 residues: CASSLSTERAFF. For the CDR3, the DNA is TGTGCCAGCAGCTTGTCCACAGAGAGAGCTTTCTTT.

The genes are TRBV28 and TRBJ1-4, with 9 positions matching TRBD1. CDR3 length: 17 residues. Losses at the gene ends were 5 bases for V and 2 bases for J; bases not matched to a gene: 9. Germline CDR1 and CDR2: MDHEN and SYDVKM. The CDR3 coding sequence is TGTGCCAGCAGTCCGTGGACAGGGGAGGCGACTAATGAAAAACTGTTTTTT. Protein product: CASSPWTGEATNEKLFF.

This chain connects TRBV19 to TRBJ2-3; a possible D gene is TRBD1 (5 bases). The V gene lost 5 bases and the J gene lost 0 bases, with 9 bases spanning the gap. From germline, CDR1 is LNHDA and CDR2 SQIVND (reference sequence). The CDR3 sequence is 14 residues long. The CDR3 DNA is TGTGCCAGTAGTGTGGGGCCTAGCACAGATACGCAGTATTTT. The encoded protein is CASSVGPSTDTQYF.

This chain links TRBV6-5 with TRBJ2-7, with a tentative D call TRBD2 (5 bases). With 8 bases removed from V and 7 bases from J, the gap between germline ends came to 12 bases. Germline values: CDR1 MNHEY, CDR2 SVGAGI. There are 11 residues in the CDR3. CDR3 amino acids: CASGSRREQYF. The CDR3 nucleotides read TGTGCCAGCGGGAGCCGGAGGGAGCAGTACTTC.

The chain joins TRBV2 to TRBJ2-4, with D perhaps matching TRBD1 (6 bases). The V and J ends lost 7 bases and 8 bases respectively, with 18 bases between them. Germline V gene sequence: CDR1 SNHLY, CDR2 FYNNEI. The CDR3 extends over 14 amino acids. The CDR3 spells CASKTTGTVHIQYF. The CDR3 DNA reads TGTGCCAGCAAGACCACAGGGACCGTGCACATTCAGTACTTC.

The rearrangement links TRBV7-8 to TRBJ1-1; a possible D gene is TRBD1 (5 bases). CDR1 is SGHVS and CDR2 is FQNEAQ in the germline V gene. The germline V and J ends were trimmed by 8 bases and 0 bases, with 16 bases remaining between them. The CDR3 runs 15 residues. The CDR3, as DNA: TGTGCCAGCGCAGGGCGGTTATCCATGAACACTGAAGCTTTCTTT. This encodes CASAGRLSMNTEAFF.

This sequence joins TRBV14 and TRBJ2-2; 7 nucleotides match TRBD1. Trimming at V came to 4 bases and at J to 6 bases, leaving 8 bases not matched to a gene. Germline V gene sequence: CDR1 SGHDN, CDR2 FVKESK. CDR3 length equals 15 residues. The CDR3, as DNA: TGTGCCAGCAGCCCCTTAGACAGGGCTGCCGGGGAGCTGTTTTTT. Encoded protein: CASSPLDRAAGELFF. Using reference TRBV14 and TRBJ2-2 for the parts outside the CDR3, the full variable domain is EAGVTQFPSHSVIEKGQTVTLRCDPISGHDNLYWYRRVMGKEIKFLLHFVKESKQDESGMPNNRFLAERTGGTYSTLKVQPAELEDSGVYFCASSPLDRAAGELFFGEGSRLTVL.

The chain has TRBV29-1 and TRBJ1-1, with D uncertain. The V end was cut by 3 bases, the J end by 2 bases, with 7 bases between. Per the germline V gene, CDR1 is SQVTM and CDR2 is ANQGSEA. CDR3 length equals 12 residues. CDR3 bases: TGCAGCGTTGATGAGGTAAACACTGAAGCTTTCTTT. This sequence encodes CSVDEVNTEAFF.

V usage is TRBV7-3 and J usage is TRBJ2-3; maybe TRBD1 (6 bases). The germline CDR1 and CDR2 sequences are SGHTA and FQGTGA. The CDR3 consists of 15 residues. Deletions cut 1 base from V and 2 bases from J, with 10 bases between. The CDR3 coding sequence is TGTGCCAGCAGCTTAAACAGGGCCCACACAGATACGCAGTATTTT. Its translation is CASSLNRAHTDTQYF.